This TCR beta chain is drawn from a study of OX40 agonist ivuxolimab in advanced cancers. Assay: immunoSEQ multiplex PCR; the TCRdb copy retains only in-frame clones and omits some. This sample yields 55,000 to 65,000 clones, of which approximately 80% are seen a single time; around 5.9% belongs to the top ten. J gave up 7 bases and V 5 bases, and 2 bases lay outside the gene matches. The CDR3 has 12 residues. The germline gives CDR1 SEHNR, CDR2 FQNEAQ (reference sequence). The chain has TRBV7-9 and TRBJ1-5, with 7 bases that match TRBD1. Sequenced material: CD4+ or CD8+ T cells sorted from blood, taken in a trial of the OX40 agonist ivuxolimab. This sequence was found in an adult with an advanced solid tumor such as melanoma, head and neck, liver or kidney cancer. CDR3 sequence (DNA): TGTGCCAGCAGCGACAGGGACCAGCCCCAGCATTTT. Translating gives CASSDRDQPQHF.